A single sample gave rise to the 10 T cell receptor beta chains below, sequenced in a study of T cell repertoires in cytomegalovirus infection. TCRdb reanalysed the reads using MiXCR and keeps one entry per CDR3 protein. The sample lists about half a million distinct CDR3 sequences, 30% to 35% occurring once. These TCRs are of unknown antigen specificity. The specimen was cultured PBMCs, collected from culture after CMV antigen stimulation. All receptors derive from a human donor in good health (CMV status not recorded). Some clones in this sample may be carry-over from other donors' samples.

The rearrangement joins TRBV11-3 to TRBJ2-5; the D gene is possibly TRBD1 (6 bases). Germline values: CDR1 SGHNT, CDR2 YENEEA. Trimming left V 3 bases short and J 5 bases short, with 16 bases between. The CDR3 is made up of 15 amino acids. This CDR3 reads CASSLGIQGSETQYF. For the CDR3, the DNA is TGTGCCAGCAGCTTGGGGATACAGGGTTCCGAGACCCAGTACTTC.

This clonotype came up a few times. CDR3 nucleotide sequence: TGTGCCAGTAGTTCCCGGACAGAAGTTAACTATGGCTACACCTTC. This sequence encodes CASSSRTEVNYGYTF. The rearrangement links TRBV19 to TRBJ1-2, with a possible D match to TRBD1 (6 bases). Trimming pared 5 bases from V and 1 base from J, leaving 14 bases between. The CDR3 length is 15 residues. Germline CDR1 reads LNHDA; CDR2 reads SQIVND (reference sequence).

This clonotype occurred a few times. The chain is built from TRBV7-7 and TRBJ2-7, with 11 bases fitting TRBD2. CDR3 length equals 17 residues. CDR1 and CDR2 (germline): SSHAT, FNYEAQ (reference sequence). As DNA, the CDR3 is TGTGCTAGCAGCTTAGCGGGGGGGACAGCGATTCCCTACGAGCAGTACGTC. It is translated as CASSLAGGTAIPYEQYV.

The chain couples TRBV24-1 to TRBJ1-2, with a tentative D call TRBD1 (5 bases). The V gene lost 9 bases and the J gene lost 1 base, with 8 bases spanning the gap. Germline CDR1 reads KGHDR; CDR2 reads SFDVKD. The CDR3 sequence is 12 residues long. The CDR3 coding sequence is TGTGCCACCGCCAGGGATAACTATGGCTACACCTTC. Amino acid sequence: CATARDNYGYTF.

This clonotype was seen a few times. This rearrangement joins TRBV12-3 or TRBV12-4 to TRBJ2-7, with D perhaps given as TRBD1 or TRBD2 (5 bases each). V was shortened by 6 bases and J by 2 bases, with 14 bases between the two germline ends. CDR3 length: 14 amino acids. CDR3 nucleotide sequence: TGTGCCAGCAGCCTAGAGACGGGACCCTACGAGCAGTACTTC. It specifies CASSLETGPYEQYF.

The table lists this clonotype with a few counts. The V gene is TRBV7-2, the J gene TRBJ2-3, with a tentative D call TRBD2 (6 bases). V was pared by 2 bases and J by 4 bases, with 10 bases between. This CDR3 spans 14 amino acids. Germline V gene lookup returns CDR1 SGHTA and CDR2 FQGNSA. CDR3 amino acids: CASSLRESADTQYF. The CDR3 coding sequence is TGTGCCAGCAGCTTACGGGAGTCTGCAGATACGCAGTATTTT.

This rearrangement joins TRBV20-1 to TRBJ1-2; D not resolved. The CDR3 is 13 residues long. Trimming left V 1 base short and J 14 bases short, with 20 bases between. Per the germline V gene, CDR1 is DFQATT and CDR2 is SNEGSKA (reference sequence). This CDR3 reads CSARGGRCGVDTF. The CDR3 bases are TGCAGTGCTAGAGGAGGCAGGTGTGGAGTCGATACCTTC.

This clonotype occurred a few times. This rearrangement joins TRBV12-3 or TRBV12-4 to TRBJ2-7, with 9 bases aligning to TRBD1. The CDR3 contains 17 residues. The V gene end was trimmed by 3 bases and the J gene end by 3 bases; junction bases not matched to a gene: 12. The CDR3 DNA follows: TGTGCCAGCAGTTTGAAAAACAGGACAGGGGTAATCTACGAGCAGTACGTC. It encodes CASSLKNRTGVIYEQYV.

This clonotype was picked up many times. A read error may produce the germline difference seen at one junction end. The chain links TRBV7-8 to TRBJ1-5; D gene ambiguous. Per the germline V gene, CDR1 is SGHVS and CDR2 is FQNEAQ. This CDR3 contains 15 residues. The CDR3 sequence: CASSLARVSNQPQHF. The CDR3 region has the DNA TGTGCCAGCAGCCTAGCACGGGTTAGCAATCAGCCCCAGCATTTT.

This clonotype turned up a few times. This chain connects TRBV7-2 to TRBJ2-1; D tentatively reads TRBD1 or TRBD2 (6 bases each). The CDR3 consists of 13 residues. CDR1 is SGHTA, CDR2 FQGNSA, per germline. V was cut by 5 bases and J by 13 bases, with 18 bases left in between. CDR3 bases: TGTGCCAGCAGCGTTAAGGGGGGCTTCATCCAGTTCTTC. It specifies CASSVKGGFIQFF.